The rows below give T cell receptor beta chains drawn from one sample of a study of control samples from healthy donors and cancer patients. Produced via immunoSEQ multiplex PCR; TCRdb's table is partial and in-frame only. The sample yields some 70,000 clones, about 83% seen once. The sequenced sample consisted of blood. Receptors originate from a man in his sixties in good health. Both conserved end residues are part of each CDR3. A D gene is named only where the DNA matches it firmly. Not every row has a clone size; where given, it reads once, few, many or a size class.

cdr3_nt: TGTGCCAGCAGCTTAGGGGGTTCACCCCTCCACTTT
cdr3_aa: CASSLGGSPLHF
d_call: -
v_call: TRBV3-1/TRBV3-2
j_call: TRBJ1-6
cdr3_length: 12
clone_size: few

cdr3_nt: TGCGCCAGCAGCCTCAGGCTGGGGCCGTTTAATGAAAAACTGTTTTTT
cdr3_aa: CASSLRLGPFNEKLFF
d_call: -
v_call: TRBV4-3
j_call: TRBJ1-4
cdr3_length: 16
clone_size: -

cdr3_nt: TGCGCCAGCAGCTTGACTATCGGACTAGCGGGAGCAGAGACCCAGTACTTC
cdr3_aa: CASSLTIGLAGAETQYF
d_call: TRBD2
v_call: TRBV5-1
j_call: TRBJ2-5
cdr3_length: 17
clone_size: -

cdr3_nt: TGCGCCAGCAGCTTAAACAGGAATTTGGGCACTGAAGCTTTCTTT
cdr3_aa: CASSLNRNLGTEAFF
d_call: -
v_call: TRBV5-1
j_call: TRBJ1-1
cdr3_length: 15
clone_size: -

cdr3_nt: TGTGCCAGCAGCCCCCGGGGACAGGAAACTGGAAACACCATATATTTT
cdr3_aa: CASSPRGQETGNTIYF
d_call: TRBD1
v_call: TRBV7-9
j_call: TRBJ1-3
cdr3_length: 16
clone_size: -

cdr3_nt: TGTGCCAGCAGCTCTGAGGGTGGGAGCAATCAGCCCCAGCATTTT
cdr3_aa: CASSSEGGSNQPQHF
d_call: -
v_call: TRBV2
j_call: TRBJ1-5
cdr3_length: 15
clone_size: -

cdr3_nt: TGTGCCAGCTCACCGCTAGCGCCAAGCTCCTACAATGAGCAGTTCTTC
cdr3_aa: CASSPLAPSSYNEQFF
d_call: -
v_call: TRBV18
j_call: TRBJ2-1
cdr3_length: 16
clone_size: -

cdr3_nt: TGTGCCAGCACCGGCCAGGGGAAGAACACTGAAGCTTTCTTT
cdr3_aa: CASTGQGKNTEAFF
d_call: -
v_call: TRBV13
j_call: TRBJ1-1
cdr3_length: 14
clone_size: once

cdr3_nt: TGTGCCAGCAGAGGCGGGAGGGGGACAGAGACCCAGTACTTC
cdr3_aa: CASRGGRGTETQYF
d_call: TRBD2
v_call: TRBV6-5
j_call: TRBJ2-5
cdr3_length: 14
clone_size: -

cdr3_nt: TGTGCCAGCAGCTTAAAAAAGGACAGGGGTCATCAGCCCCAGCATTTT
cdr3_aa: CASSLKKDRGHQPQHF
d_call: TRBD1
v_call: TRBV7-2
j_call: TRBJ1-5
cdr3_length: 16
clone_size: -

cdr3_nt: TGTGCCTGGAGACAGCGGGGAGGGGGAATACGGGAGCTGTTTTTT
cdr3_aa: CAWRQRGGGIRELFF
d_call: -
v_call: TRBV30
j_call: TRBJ2-2
cdr3_length: 15
clone_size: -

cdr3_nt: TGCGCCAGCGCTCTTGGGCAGGGGGGCTACGAGCAGTACTTC
cdr3_aa: CASALGQGGYEQYF
d_call: -
v_call: TRBV5-1
j_call: TRBJ2-7
cdr3_length: 14
clone_size: -

cdr3_nt: TGCGCCAGCAGACCCGTGGGTGGGTACAATGAGCAGTTCTTC
cdr3_aa: CASRPVGGYNEQFF
d_call: -
v_call: TRBV5-1
j_call: TRBJ2-1
cdr3_length: 14
clone_size: -

cdr3_nt: TGTGCCAGCAGTCCGACAGGGAGTAATTCACCCCTCCACTTT
cdr3_aa: CASSPTGSNSPLHF
d_call: TRBD1
v_call: TRBV6-5
j_call: TRBJ1-6
cdr3_length: 14
clone_size: -

cdr3_nt: TGTGCCAGCAGCACAAGGGGGCTAGCGGGGAACACCGGGGAGCTGTTTTTT
cdr3_aa: CASSTRGLAGNTGELFF
d_call: -
v_call: TRBV21-1
j_call: TRBJ2-2
cdr3_length: 17
clone_size: -

cdr3_nt: TGTGCCAGCAGTAAACAGGGTGGCACAGATACGCAGTATTTT
cdr3_aa: CASSKQGGTDTQYF
d_call: -
v_call: TRBV25-1
j_call: TRBJ2-3
cdr3_length: 14
clone_size: -

cdr3_nt: TGTGCCAGCAGCTCTCCGAGGGACAGGGCTCCTTTCTCTGGAAACACCATATATTTT
cdr3_aa: CASSSPRDRAPFSGNTIYF
d_call: TRBD1
v_call: TRBV7-3
j_call: TRBJ1-3
cdr3_length: 19
clone_size: -

cdr3_nt: TGTGCCTGGAGGCCACCGGTCGGGTTTTCCAAAAACATTCAGTACTTC
cdr3_aa: CAWRPPVGFSKNIQYF
d_call: -
v_call: TRBV30
j_call: TRBJ2-4
cdr3_length: 16
clone_size: -

cdr3_nt: TGTGCCAGCAGCACAATGACAGGGAGGGTGCGGGGCTACACCTTC
cdr3_aa: CASSTMTGRVRGYTF
d_call: TRBD1
v_call: TRBV7-2
j_call: TRBJ1-2
cdr3_length: 15
clone_size: -

cdr3_nt: TGTGCCAGCAGTTACCAATCACAGGGACCCGATGAGCAGTTCTTC
cdr3_aa: CASSYQSQGPDEQFF
d_call: -
v_call: TRBV28
j_call: TRBJ2-1
cdr3_length: 15
clone_size: -

cdr3_nt: TGTGCCAGCAGAACGACAAGGGGGCCTTTAAACACCGGGGAGCTGTTTTTT
cdr3_aa: CASRTTRGPLNTGELFF
d_call: TRBD1
v_call: TRBV27
j_call: TRBJ2-2
cdr3_length: 17
clone_size: -

cdr3_nt: TGTGCCAGCAGTGACTTGGGCGGGAGAACCGGGGAGCTGTTTTTT
cdr3_aa: CASSDLGGRTGELFF
d_call: TRBD2
v_call: TRBV2
j_call: TRBJ2-2
cdr3_length: 15
clone_size: once

cdr3_nt: TGTGCCAGCAGCCGGACTAGCAGGGGAGGGGAGCTGTTTTTT
cdr3_aa: CASSRTSRGGELFF
d_call: TRBD2
v_call: TRBV11-1
j_call: TRBJ2-2
cdr3_length: 14
clone_size: -

cdr3_nt: TGTGCCATCAGAAGTTCTAGCGGGAGGAACGACAATGAGCAGTTCTTC
cdr3_aa: CAIRSSSGRNDNEQFF
d_call: TRBD2
v_call: TRBV10-3
j_call: TRBJ2-1
cdr3_length: 16
clone_size: -

cdr3_nt: TGTGCCAGCAGCCTAGACAGGACGCGCCCGTATGGCTACACCTTC
cdr3_aa: CASSLDRTRPYGYTF
d_call: -
v_call: TRBV7-2
j_call: TRBJ1-2
cdr3_length: 15
clone_size: -

cdr3_nt: TGTGCCAGTAGTGCCCAGACAGGGTACCGCTATGGCTACACCTTC
cdr3_aa: CASSAQTGYRYGYTF
d_call: TRBD1
v_call: TRBV19
j_call: TRBJ1-2
cdr3_length: 15
clone_size: -

cdr3_nt: TGTGCCAGCAGCTTATTCGAGACGCCGACCGGGGAGCTGTTTTTT
cdr3_aa: CASSLFETPTGELFF
d_call: -
v_call: TRBV7-2
j_call: TRBJ2-2
cdr3_length: 15
clone_size: -

cdr3_nt: TGTGCCACCAGCAGAGAGGGGGGCCGTTTGGCTTTCTTT
cdr3_aa: CATSREGGRLAFF
d_call: -
v_call: TRBV15
j_call: TRBJ1-1
cdr3_length: 13
clone_size: -

cdr3_nt: TGTGCCAGCAGCTTTTTCGGACAGTTCACGATCAATCAGCCCCAGCATTTT
cdr3_aa: CASSFFGQFTINQPQHF
d_call: -
v_call: TRBV11-3
j_call: TRBJ1-5
cdr3_length: 17
clone_size: -

cdr3_nt: TGTGCCAGCCGCCGTGACAATGCGGTATATCAGCCCCAGCATTTT
cdr3_aa: CASRRDNAVYQPQHF
d_call: -
v_call: TRBV6-2/TRBV6-3
j_call: TRBJ1-5
cdr3_length: 15
clone_size: -

cdr3_nt: TGTGCCACCAGTGAGCCGGGACTAGGGGCGGGTGAGCAGTTCTTC
cdr3_aa: CATSEPGLGAGEQFF
d_call: TRBD2
v_call: TRBV24-1
j_call: TRBJ2-1
cdr3_length: 15
clone_size: -

cdr3_nt: TGTGCCAGCAAACTGAGCGGGAGCTATGGCTACACCTTC
cdr3_aa: CASKLSGSYGYTF
d_call: -
v_call: TRBV6-5
j_call: TRBJ1-2
cdr3_length: 13
clone_size: once

cdr3_nt: TGTGCCACCAGTGGGACTAGCAATCAGCCCCAGCATTTT
cdr3_aa: CATSGTSNQPQHF
d_call: -
v_call: TRBV24-1
j_call: TRBJ1-5
cdr3_length: 13
clone_size: -

cdr3_nt: TGTGCCAGTAGTATAGTCCATGGACAGGGGGTCTATTCACCCCTCCACTTT
cdr3_aa: CASSIVHGQGVYSPLHF
d_call: TRBD1
v_call: TRBV19
j_call: TRBJ1-6
cdr3_length: 17
clone_size: -

cdr3_nt: TGTGCCTGGAGTGTACGGCGCCCGCAAGGGCTGTTTTTT
cdr3_aa: CAWSVRRPQGLFF
d_call: -
v_call: TRBV30
j_call: TRBJ2-2
cdr3_length: 13
clone_size: -

cdr3_nt: TGTGCCAGCAGCCAAGGGAGTTACGAGCAGTACTTC
cdr3_aa: CASSQGSYEQYF
d_call: -
v_call: TRBV3-1/TRBV3-2
j_call: TRBJ2-7
cdr3_length: 12
clone_size: -

cdr3_nt: TGTGCCAGCAGCCGAGCCGGAAACACCATATATTTT
cdr3_aa: CASSRAGNTIYF
d_call: -
v_call: TRBV16
j_call: TRBJ1-3
cdr3_length: 12
clone_size: once

cdr3_nt: TGTGCCACCAGTGATCCCACAGGATCTGGGGCCAACGTCCTGACTTTC
cdr3_aa: CATSDPTGSGANVLTF
d_call: -
v_call: TRBV24-1
j_call: TRBJ2-6
cdr3_length: 16
clone_size: once

cdr3_nt: TGTGCCAGTAGTATGGACAGCCGATTGAACACTGAAGCTTTCTTT
cdr3_aa: CASSMDSRLNTEAFF
d_call: -
v_call: TRBV19
j_call: TRBJ1-1
cdr3_length: 15
clone_size: -

cdr3_nt: TGTGCCAGCAGCTTAGGAGTGGGACTAGTTCGGAATGAGCAGTTCTTC
cdr3_aa: CASSLGVGLVRNEQFF
d_call: TRBD2
v_call: TRBV7-2
j_call: TRBJ2-1
cdr3_length: 16
clone_size: few

cdr3_nt: TGTGCCAGCAGCCCGTGGACAGGTTATGGTGAAAAACTGTTTTTT
cdr3_aa: CASSPWTGYGEKLFF
d_call: TRBD1
v_call: TRBV4-2
j_call: TRBJ1-4
cdr3_length: 15
clone_size: -

cdr3_nt: TGTGCCAGCAGCCAAGTTTCGGCTAGCGGCATACTCACAGATACGCAGTATTTT
cdr3_aa: CASSQVSASGILTDTQYF
d_call: TRBD2
v_call: TRBV3-1/TRBV3-2
j_call: TRBJ2-3
cdr3_length: 18
clone_size: -

cdr3_nt: TGTGCCAGCAGCCAAGACCCAGTGGCGGGAGGGGGCGAGCAGTACTTC
cdr3_aa: CASSQDPVAGGGEQYF
d_call: TRBD2
v_call: TRBV4-2
j_call: TRBJ2-7
cdr3_length: 16
clone_size: -

cdr3_nt: TGTGCCAGCAGCGACGTGGGAGGTAGAGAGACCCAGTACTTC
cdr3_aa: CASSDVGGRETQYF
d_call: -
v_call: TRBV6-6
j_call: TRBJ2-5
cdr3_length: 14
clone_size: once

cdr3_nt: TGTGCCAGCAGCTCGCCGGCATACGAGCAGTACTTC
cdr3_aa: CASSSPAYEQYF
d_call: -
v_call: TRBV11-2
j_call: TRBJ2-7
cdr3_length: 12
clone_size: -

cdr3_nt: TGCGCCAGCAGCTCCCGACTCGGGCGGTACAATGAGCAGTTCTTC
cdr3_aa: CASSSRLGRYNEQFF
d_call: -
v_call: TRBV5-1
j_call: TRBJ2-1
cdr3_length: 15
clone_size: -

cdr3_nt: TGTGCCAGTAGGGGGACAGGGGCCGCCGAAGAGACCCAGTACTTC
cdr3_aa: CASRGTGAAEETQYF
d_call: TRBD1
v_call: TRBV19
j_call: TRBJ2-5
cdr3_length: 15
clone_size: few

cdr3_nt: TGTGCCAGCAGCTTTGGGCATGGAGATACGCAGTATTTT
cdr3_aa: CASSFGHGDTQYF
d_call: -
v_call: TRBV7-3
j_call: TRBJ2-3
cdr3_length: 13
clone_size: -

cdr3_nt: TGTGCCAGTAGTAGCCAACCCTCCTACGAGCAGTACTTC
cdr3_aa: CASSSQPSYEQYF
d_call: -
v_call: TRBV19
j_call: TRBJ2-7
cdr3_length: 13
clone_size: -

cdr3_nt: TGTGCCAGCAGCTTCGGCTACCCGACCTACGAGCAGTACTTC
cdr3_aa: CASSFGYPTYEQYF
d_call: -
v_call: TRBV7-9
j_call: TRBJ2-7
cdr3_length: 14
clone_size: -

cdr3_nt: TGCAGCGCCTCGTGGGGGAATGAAAAACTGTTTTTT
cdr3_aa: CSASWGNEKLFF
d_call: -
v_call: TRBV29-1
j_call: TRBJ1-4
cdr3_length: 12
clone_size: -

cdr3_nt: TGTGCCAGCAGCTTAGGCGGACCGAACTATGGCTACACCTTC
cdr3_aa: CASSLGGPNYGYTF
d_call: -
v_call: TRBV13
j_call: TRBJ1-2
cdr3_length: 14
clone_size: once

cdr3_nt: TGCGCCAGCAGGGAGGGTAGCACAGATACGCAGTATTTT
cdr3_aa: CASREGSTDTQYF
d_call: -
v_call: TRBV5-1
j_call: TRBJ2-3
cdr3_length: 13
clone_size: -

cdr3_nt: TGTGCCAGCAGCTTAAGAGGGGGCGTCATGAACACTGAAGCTTTCTTT
cdr3_aa: CASSLRGGVMNTEAFF
d_call: TRBD1
v_call: TRBV7-2
j_call: TRBJ1-1
cdr3_length: 16
clone_size: -

cdr3_nt: TGTGCCAGCTCACCATGGGGGCCTCTTCAGGGTAAGCCCCAGCATTTT
cdr3_aa: CASSPWGPLQGKPQHF
d_call: -
v_call: TRBV18
j_call: TRBJ1-5
cdr3_length: 16
clone_size: -

cdr3_nt: TGTGCCAGCTCACCACCTAGGGGGGGCGGCACTGAAGCTTTCTTT
cdr3_aa: CASSPPRGGGTEAFF
d_call: -
v_call: TRBV18
j_call: TRBJ1-1
cdr3_length: 15
clone_size: once

cdr3_nt: TGTGCCAGCAGTTACCCCCCGCCGGGCTACACCTTC
cdr3_aa: CASSYPPPGYTF
d_call: -
v_call: TRBV6-2/TRBV6-3
j_call: TRBJ1-2
cdr3_length: 12
clone_size: once